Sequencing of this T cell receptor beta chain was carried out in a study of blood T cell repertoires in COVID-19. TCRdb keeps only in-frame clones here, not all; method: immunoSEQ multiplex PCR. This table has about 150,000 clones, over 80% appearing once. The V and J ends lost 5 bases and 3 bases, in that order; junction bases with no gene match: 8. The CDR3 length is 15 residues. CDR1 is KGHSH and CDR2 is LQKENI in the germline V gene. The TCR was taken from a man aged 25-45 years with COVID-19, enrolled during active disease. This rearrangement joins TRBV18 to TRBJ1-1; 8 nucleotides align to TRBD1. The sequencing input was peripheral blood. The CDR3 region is CASSFGQGAHTEAFF. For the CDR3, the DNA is TGTGCCAGCTCATTCGGACAGGGCGCTCACACTGAAGCTTTCTTT.